The 30 T cell receptor beta chains listed next were all sequenced from one sample in a study of T cell changes during pregnancy in multiple sclerosis. Generated by immunoSEQ multiplex PCR, the TCRdb table keeps only in-frame clones and is missing some. Of more than 55,000 clones in the sample, over 75% were seen once. The sequences come from peripheral blood, collected after pregnancy. Receptors were obtained from a female donor with multiple sclerosis, enrolled in a pregnancy study.

This clone has just one count. The chain carries TRBV10-1 and TRBJ2-7; TRBD1 might be the D (6 bases). Trimming cost V 7 bases and J 1 base, with 20 bases left between them. This CDR3 has 16 residues. Germline V gene lookup returns CDR1 WNHNN and CDR2 SYGVQD (reference sequence). CDR3 DNA sequence: TGCGCCAGCAACCCTGGCTGGACAGTTCTTTCCTACGAGCAGTACTTC. The encoded protein is CASNPGWTVLSYEQYF.

The genes are TRBV5-1 and TRBJ2-3; TRBD2 is a possible D gene (5 bases). Germline V gene lookup returns CDR1 SGHRS and CDR2 YFSETQ. CDR3 size: 16 residues. V lost 3 bases and J 2 bases, leaving 16 bases between the germline ends. CDR3 sequence reads: CASSSGLSALTDTQYF. The DNA of the CDR3 is TGCGCCAGCAGCTCCGGACTCTCCGCCCTCACAGATACGCAGTATTTT.

The chain couples TRBV7-2 to TRBJ2-5; D is unclear. Looked up from germline, CDR1 is SGHTA and CDR2 is FQGNSA. V dropped 3 bases and J dropped 4 bases, with 9 bases sitting between them. The CDR3 spans 13 residues. The CDR3 region has the DNA TGTGCCAGCAGCTTCTTTAGAACAGAGACCCAGTACTTC. This codes for CASSFFRTETQYF.

The rearrangement links TRBV19 to TRBJ1-5; D gene uncertain. The CDR3 has 13 amino acids. Between the trimmed V and J ends, which lost 7 bases and 3 bases, there was a span of 10 bases. CDR1 LNHDA and CDR2 SQIVND come from the germline V gene (reference sequence). CDR3 loop: CASNEGFNQPQHF. The CDR3 DNA reads as TGTGCCAGTAATGAGGGATTCAATCAGCCCCAGCATTTT. The full variable domain, rest sourced from reference TRBV19 and TRBJ1-5, is DGGITQSPKYLFRKEGQNVTLSCEQNLNHDAMYWYRQDPGQGLRLIYYSQIVNDFQKGDIAEGYSVSREKKESFPLTVTSAQKNPTAFYLCASNEGFNQPQHFGDGTRLSIL.

This sequence joins TRBV29-1 and TRBJ2-7, with TRBD1 matching 9 bases. J was trimmed by 7 bases and V by 7 bases; bases with no gene match: 14. Germline V gives CDR1 SQVTM, CDR2 ANQGSEA. CDR3 length: 14 amino acids. The CDR3 loop reads CSASWGTGMREQYF. Here the CDR3 DNA reads TGCAGCGCCTCGTGGGGGACAGGGATGCGTGAGCAGTACTTC.

The chain has TRBV4-2 and TRBJ2-3, with 11 positions matching TRBD2. Trimming cost V 4 bases and J 0 bases; bases outside gene matches: 9. This CDR3 is built from 18 residues. The germline V gene encodes CDR1 LGHNA and CDR2 YNFKEQ. The CDR3, as DNA: TGTGCCAGCAGCCCCATAGCGGGGGGGTCGACGAGCACAGATACGCAGTATTTT. Translation: CASSPIAGGSTSTDTQYF.

This clone has only one observation. The chain uses TRBV7-9 and TRBJ2-1; perhaps TRBD2 as D (7 bases). The V end lost 0 bases, the J end lost 5 bases, and 14 bases lay between the germline ends. From germline, CDR1 is SEHNR and CDR2 FQNEAQ (reference sequence). The CDR3 length is 16 residues. Here the CDR3 DNA reads TGTGCCAGCAGCTTAGCGCGGGCGGGGGCACACAATGAGCAGTTCTTC. Translating it yields CASSLARAGAHNEQFF.

The gene calls are TRBV5-1 and TRBJ2-7; 7 nucleotides line up with TRBD1. The trim removed 0 bases at V and 10 bases at J, leaving 7 bases unmatched. This CDR3 has 13 residues. CDR1 is SGHRS and CDR2 is YFSETQ in the germline V gene. The CDR3 DNA is TGCGCCAGCAGCTTGGATGACAGGGAACGCCAGTACTTC. As protein: CASSLDDRERQYF.

V is TRBV28 and J is TRBJ1-5; 11 bases line up with TRBD1. The CDR3 runs 14 residues. J lost 5 bases, V lost 4 bases, and 1 base had no gene match. CDR1 and CDR2 (germline): MDHEN, SYDVKM. CDR3 loop: CASSSGQGDQPQHF. The CDR3 DNA follows: TGTGCCAGCAGTTCGGGACAGGGGGATCAGCCCCAGCATTTT.

The chain has TRBV5-1 and TRBJ2-7, with 11 positions matching TRBD1. The length of the CDR3 is 17 residues. From germline, CDR1 is SGHRS and CDR2 YFSETQ. Unmatched junction bases numbered 10, after V lost 0 bases and J lost 5 bases. The DNA for the CDR3 is TGCGCCAGCAGCTTGGAGTCTCCAGGACAGGGGGCACACGAGCAGTACTTC. It is translated as CASSLESPGQGAHEQYF.

The chain uses TRBV27 and TRBJ2-7; TRBD1 matches at 8 bases. This CDR3 is built from 17 residues. From germline, CDR1 is MNHEY and CDR2 SMNVEV (reference sequence). With 4 bases clipped from V and 1 base from J, the junction kept 12 bases outside the gene matches. The CDR3 loop reads CASSSLGQGRRSYEQYF. The DNA of the CDR3 is TGTGCCAGCAGTTCTCTCGGACAGGGAAGAAGGTCCTACGAGCAGTACTTC.

The rearrangement links TRBV28 to TRBJ2-2, with 9 bases fitting TRBD1. V shed 8 bases, J shed 1 base, and the junction held 8 bases outside the gene matches. The length of the CDR3 is 16 residues. Germline CDR1 MDHEN, CDR2 SYDVKM. CDR3 amino acids: CASLKGGQGNTGELFF. The CDR3 nucleotides read TGTGCCAGCTTAAAGGGGGGACAGGGGAACACCGGGGAGCTGTTTTTT.

This clone was seen a handful of times. The chain has TRBV4-1 and TRBJ2-1; 9 bases line up with TRBD2. The CDR3 loop spans 17 amino acids. Unmatched junction bases numbered 6, after V lost 2 bases and J lost 1 base. In germline, CDR1 is MGHRA, CDR2 YSYEKL. Written as DNA, the CDR3 is TGCGCCAGCAGCCAAAGTCTAGCGGGGCTGTCCTACAATGAGCAGTTCTTC. This sequence encodes CASSQSLAGLSYNEQFF.

This clone occurred a few times. The rearrangement joins TRBV30 to TRBJ1-5; 8 bases align to TRBD1. In germline, CDR1 is GTSNPN, CDR2 SVGIG (reference sequence). V dropped 0 bases and J dropped 3; count of bases not matched to a gene: 10. The CDR3 is 17 amino acids. The CDR3 loop is CAWSVPGQGMINQPQHF. The CDR3 DNA is TGTGCCTGGAGTGTACCTGGACAGGGAATGATCAATCAGCCCCAGCATTTT.

The chain joins TRBV7-2 to TRBJ2-2; possibly TRBD2 for D (7 bases). Germline CDR1 SGHTA, CDR2 FQGNSA. The CDR3 has 16 amino acids. Trimming left V 2 bases short and J 6 bases short, with 16 bases between. DNA of the CDR3: TGTGCCAGCAGCTTAAGGGGGGGCCCCGTCCCCGGGGAGCTGTTTTTT. Encoded protein: CASSLRGGPVPGELFF.

The gene calls are TRBV19 and TRBJ1-1; possible D gene TRBD1, 6 bases. CDR1 is LNHDA, CDR2 SQIVND, per germline (reference sequence). The CDR3 spans 17 residues. Trimming shortened V by 5 bases and J by 3 bases, and 22 bases separated the two germline ends. CDR3 residues: CASSRRGWGHGYTEAFF. CDR3 sequence (DNA): TGTGCCAGTAGTCGCAGGGGTTGGGGCCACGGGTACACTGAAGCTTTCTTT.

The genes are TRBV7-8 and TRBJ1-5; TRBD1 agrees at 7 bases. This CDR3 spans 14 amino acids. The germline gives CDR1 SGHVS, CDR2 FQNEAQ. Germline trimming cut 4 bases from V and 1 base from J; bases unmatched to any gene: 1. The DNA for the CDR3 is TGTGCCAGCAGCTGGGGACAGAGCAATCAGCCCCAGCATTTT. Translation: CASSWGQSNQPQHF.

V usage is TRBV6-4 and J usage is TRBJ1-2; the D is unclear. Germline V gene lookup returns CDR1 MRHNA and CDR2 SNTAGT. Trimming removed 6 bases from V and 8 bases from J, with 16 bases in between. The CDR3 length is 13 residues. The CDR3 protein is CASSLTAGGGYTF. The DNA for the CDR3 is TGTGCCAGCAGCCTCACTGCGGGCGGGGGCTACACCTTC.

This clone was observed once. The chain links TRBV4-3 to TRBJ1-3; D is ambiguous. Trimming removed 0 bases from V and 1 base from J, with 13 bases in between. Germline assignment: CDR1 LGHNA and CDR2 YSLEER. The CDR3 totals 17 residues. The CDR3 DNA sequence: TGCGCCAGCAGCCAAGATACTTTCCCAGGTTCTGGAAACACCATATATTTT. Translating it yields CASSQDTFPGSGNTIYF.

The V call is TRBV12-5, the J call TRBJ2-7; 7 bases align to TRBD2. This CDR3 region has 16 residues. From germline, CDR1 is LGHNT and CDR2 FRNRAP. J was trimmed by 2 bases and V by 0 bases; bases with no gene match: 7. CDR3 DNA: TGTGCTAGTGGTTTGGTAATCGGGGGGAGGGCCTACGAGCAGTACTTC. Its translation: CASGLVIGGRAYEQYF. Variable domain in full (rest from reference TRBV12-5 and TRBJ2-7): DARVTQTPRHKVTEMGQEVTMRCQPILGHNTVFWYRQTMMQGLELLAYFRNRAPLDDSGMPKDRFSAEMPDATLATLKIQPSEPRDSAVYFCASGLVIGGRAYEQYFGPGTRLTVT.

The chain employs TRBV2 and TRBJ2-7; maybe TRBD2 (7 bases). CDR1 is SNHLY and CDR2 is FYNNEI in the germline V gene. The CDR3 extends over 13 amino acids. V gave up 7 bases and J gave up 7 bases, with 17 bases separating them. The CDR3 nucleotides read TGTGCCAGCATCCGGCGGGGGCGCGGGGAGCAGTACTTC. This gives the protein CASIRRGRGEQYF.

The gene calls are TRBV18 and TRBJ2-3; 7 nucleotides match TRBD1. This CDR3 contains 15 residues. The V and J ends lost 3 bases and 0 bases, in that order; junction bases with no gene match: 3. Germline CDR1 is KGHSH and CDR2 is LQKENI. The CDR3: CASSPRQGSTDTQYF. The CDR3, as DNA: TGTGCCAGCTCACCTAGACAGGGTAGCACAGATACGCAGTATTTT.

The chain combines TRBV6-5 with TRBJ1-2; D is undetermined. The V and J ends lost 2 bases and 4 bases respectively, with 5 bases between them. The germline gives CDR1 MNHEY, CDR2 SVGAGI. This CDR3 is 12 amino acids long. The CDR3 DNA follows: TGTGCCAGCAGTTACGGAGGCTATGGCTACACCTTC. Amino acid sequence: CASSYGGYGYTF.

This sequence joins TRBV2 and TRBJ2-7, with 9 nucleotides matching TRBD1. Germline CDR1 reads SNHLY; CDR2 reads FYNNEI. The CDR3 is 15 residues long. V shed 5 bases, J shed 6 bases, and the junction held 11 bases outside the gene matches. The CDR3 coding sequence is TGTGCCAGCAGTTTCGGACAGGGGAGACGAGGCGAGCAGTACTTC. It codes for CASSFGQGRRGEQYF.

The J gene is TRBJ2-3, the V gene TRBV27, with D unclear. The germline gives CDR1 MNHEY, CDR2 SMNVEV (reference sequence). The V end lost 4 bases, the J end lost 3 bases, and 14 bases lay between the germline ends. This CDR3 has 15 residues. In DNA form, the CDR3 reads TGTGCCAGCAGTTATCGTTTTAGTAGAACAGATACGCAGTATTTT. Protein: CASSYRFSRTDTQYF.

In its sample, this clone was seen once. The chain uses TRBV27 and TRBJ1-5; 8 bases are a match to TRBD1. Germline CDR1 MNHEY, CDR2 SMNVEV (reference sequence). J gave up 4 bases and V 4 bases, and 3 bases lay outside the gene matches. This CDR3 region has 14 residues. The CDR3 loop is CASSSGQENQPQHF. The DNA for the CDR3 is TGTGCCAGCAGTTCGGGACAGGAGAATCAGCCCCAGCATTTT.

This clone was detected only once. The rearrangement uses TRBV7-9 and TRBJ2-1; 10 nucleotides align to TRBD2. The V gene's germline CDR1 is SEHNR and CDR2 FQNEAQ (reference sequence). The J segment lost 9 bases and the V segment lost 4 bases, leaving 12 bases of the junction unmatched. This CDR3 region has 16 residues. The DNA for the CDR3 is TGTGCCAGCAGCTATGCGGGCGGAGCGGGGGGGCTTGAGCAGTTCTTC. Amino acid sequence: CASSYAGGAGGLEQFF.

The chain couples TRBV18 to TRBJ1-4; tentative D call: TRBD1 (5 bases). The V gene's germline CDR1 is KGHSH and CDR2 LQKENI. V lost 3 bases and J 7 bases, leaving 21 bases between the germline ends. The CDR3 runs 17 residues. The CDR3, as DNA: TGTGCCAGCTCACCGGGAGGGGTCCGATCACAGCCTGAAAAACTGTTTTTT. Residues: CASSPGGVRSQPEKLFF.

The V and J genes are TRBV19 and TRBJ2-7; D may be TRBD1 (5 bases). The CDR3 length is 13 residues. With 5 bases removed from V and 3 bases from J, the gap between germline ends came to 11 bases. Germline V lookup: CDR1 LNHDA, CDR2 SQIVND (reference sequence). The chain's CDR3 is CASSLDSNYEQYF. Written as DNA, the CDR3 is TGTGCCAGTAGTCTCGACAGTAACTACGAGCAGTACTTC.

The genes are TRBV19 and TRBJ2-1; 10 positions agree with TRBD1. V gave up 6 bases and J gave up 5 bases; unmatched junction bases: 7. Germline V gene data show CDR1 as LNHDA and CDR2 as SQIVND (reference sequence). The CDR3 extends over 15 amino acids. The CDR3 loop is CASRIRQGADNEQFF. The CDR3 DNA follows: TGTGCCAGTAGGATCAGACAGGGGGCGGACAATGAGCAGTTCTTC. Using reference TRBV19 and TRBJ2-1 for the parts outside the CDR3, the full variable domain is DGGITQSPKYLFRKEGQNVTLSCEQNLNHDAMYWYRQDPGQGLRLIYYSQIVNDFQKGDIAEGYSVSREKKESFPLTVTSAQKNPTAFYLCASRIRQGADNEQFFGPGTRLTVL.